The subject of this entry is one T cell receptor beta chain. No cognate antigen has been identified for it. The sample holds no much larger clone one base away, and base qualities are not on file. RNA was extracted using the RNeasy kit, and about 0.45 to 1 ug of the RNA was reverse transcribed with random hexamers. The immunoSEQ multiplex PCR assay, covering 54 Vbeta and 13 Jbeta segments, was used to amplify TCR beta CDR3 regions. PCR amplification bias was corrected by using a synthetic template baseline for primer optimization and computational correction. As for the original processing: Reads were assigned to V, D and J genes according to IMGT and analyzed in immunoSEQ Analyzer, with only productive sequences retained. Clonality was computed as one minus Shannon entropy normalized by log2 of the number of productive unique sequences. For each patient and control, public and private clones were evaluated among the 100 most prevalent clones. Clones were defined as Susac-specific when absent from the healthy and MS cohorts, from roughly 1,100 published viral clones and from other ImmuneACCESS disease sequences. The public reads were run again by TCRdb, first through fastp at Q25 and then through MiXCR, and only productive beta chains were kept. Each entry is one CDR3 protein sequence, shown with its most common DNA and genes. For this entry, the V and J calls and clone size follow TCRdb and not the study's own pipeline. This sample has hundreds of thousands of distinct CDR3 sequences in its table, and roughly 95% of those were observed once. About 0.07% of the sample goes to the ten largest clones.

Peripheral blood CD8+ and CD4+ T cells from healthy donors, Susac syndrome patients and multiple sclerosis patients were profiled using high-throughput TCR beta sequencing. Multiple sclerosis controls were treatment-naive patients with stable or active relapsing-remitting disease fulfilling revised McDonald criteria. CD8+ TEMRA cells were enriched by FACS, while bulk CD8+ and CD4+ T cells were purified by magnetic negative isolation. Blood was drawn into EDTA tubes, processed within 24 hours, and PBMCs were isolated by density gradient centrifugation. PBMCs destined for TCR sequencing were cryopreserved in liquid nitrogen and later thawed in a 37 °C water bath. The sorted or isolated CD4+, CD8+ and CD8+ TEMRA cells had a purity of 90% or higher. The entry originates in a study of CD8 T cells in Susac syndrome (dated by TCRdb to the late 2010s). About the investigation overall: The study used repertoire sequencing to test whether antigen drove CD8+ T cell activation and differentiation in Susac syndrome.

What the study reported, not specific to this receptor: The study acknowledged that relatively few individuals were included in the TCR sequencing and HLA analysis.

The germline V gene sets CDR1 to SGHRS and CDR2 to YFSETQ. The CDR3 runs 13 amino acids, cysteine and phenylalanine included. The sequence is cut down to CDR3 DNA, 39 bases in frame from base 1. V sheds 1 base and J sheds 8 bases, leaving 12 bases between their ends. Material: CD4+ T cells from PBMCs. The rearrangement combines TRBV5-1 with TRBJ1-2; the best D guess is TRBD1, with 6 bases matching. The sequence was obtained from a human donor with multiple sclerosis. The DNA sequence follows: TGCGCCAGCAGCTTGAGCAGGGGAGAGGGCTACACCTTC. Its product reads: CASSLSRGEGYTF.